This T cell receptor beta chain was sequenced for a study of blood T cell repertoires in COVID-19. Here immunoSEQ multiplex PCR was the method, and the copy in TCRdb shows in-frame clones only, minus some. The sample contains 150,000 to 200,000 clones, around nine tenths of which appear only once. Looked up from germline, CDR1 is SNHLY and CDR2 is FYNNEI. The length of the CDR3 is 14 residues. V lost 2 bases, J lost 1 base, and 6 bases lay in between. This clone was detected a few times. The sequenced material came from peripheral blood. The chain links TRBV2 to TRBJ1-5, with D maybe TRBD1 (6 bases). The origin of this receptor is a man aged 40-55 years with active or convalescent COVID-19. The CDR3 here is CASSEQGSNQPQHF. The CDR3 DNA reads as TGTGCCAGCAGTGAACAGGGGAGCAATCAGCCCCAGCATTTT.